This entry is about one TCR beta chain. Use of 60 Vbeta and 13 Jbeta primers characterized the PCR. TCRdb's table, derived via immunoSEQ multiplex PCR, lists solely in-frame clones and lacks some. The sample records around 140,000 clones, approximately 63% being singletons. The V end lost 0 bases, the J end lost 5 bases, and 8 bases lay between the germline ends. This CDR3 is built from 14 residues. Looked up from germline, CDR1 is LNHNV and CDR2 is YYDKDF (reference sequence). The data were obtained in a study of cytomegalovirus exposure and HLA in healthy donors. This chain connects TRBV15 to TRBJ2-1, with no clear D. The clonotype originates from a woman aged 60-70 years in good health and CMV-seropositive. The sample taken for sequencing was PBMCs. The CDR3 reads CATSRDLLNNEQFF. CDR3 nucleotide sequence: TGTGCCACCAGCAGAGATCTACTTAACAATGAGCAGTTCTTC.